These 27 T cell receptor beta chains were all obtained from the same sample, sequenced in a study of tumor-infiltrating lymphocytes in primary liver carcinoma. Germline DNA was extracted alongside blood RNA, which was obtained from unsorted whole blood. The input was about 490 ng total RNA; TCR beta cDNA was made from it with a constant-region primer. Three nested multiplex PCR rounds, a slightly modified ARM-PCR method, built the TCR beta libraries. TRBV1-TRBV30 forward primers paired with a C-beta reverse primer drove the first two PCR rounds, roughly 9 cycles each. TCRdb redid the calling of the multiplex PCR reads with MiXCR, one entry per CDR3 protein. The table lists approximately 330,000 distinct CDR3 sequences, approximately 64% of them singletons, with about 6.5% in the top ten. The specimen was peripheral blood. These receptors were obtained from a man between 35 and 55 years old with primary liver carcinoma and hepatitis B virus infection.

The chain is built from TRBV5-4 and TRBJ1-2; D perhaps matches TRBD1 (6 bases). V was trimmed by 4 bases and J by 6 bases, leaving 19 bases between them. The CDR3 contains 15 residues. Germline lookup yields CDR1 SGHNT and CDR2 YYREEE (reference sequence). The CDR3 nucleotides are TGTGCCAGCAGCAAAGGGACACCGAGGGGGGATGGCTACACCTTC. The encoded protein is CASSKGTPRGDGYTF.

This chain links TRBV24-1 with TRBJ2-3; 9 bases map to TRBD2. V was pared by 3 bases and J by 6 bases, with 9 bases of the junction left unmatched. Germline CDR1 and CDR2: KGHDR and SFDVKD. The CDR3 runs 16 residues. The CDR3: CATSDPLAGDVDTQYF. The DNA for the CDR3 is TGTGCCACCAGTGATCCCTTAGCGGGAGACGTCGATACGCAGTATTTT.

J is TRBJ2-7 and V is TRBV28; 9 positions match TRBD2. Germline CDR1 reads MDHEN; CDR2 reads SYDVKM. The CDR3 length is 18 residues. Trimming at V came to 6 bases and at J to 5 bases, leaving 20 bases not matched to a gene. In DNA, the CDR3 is TGTGCCAGCAGGTTAGGGTTATTAGGCGGGAGGGTCGGTAACGAGCAGTACTTC. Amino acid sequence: CASRLGLLGGRVGNEQYF.

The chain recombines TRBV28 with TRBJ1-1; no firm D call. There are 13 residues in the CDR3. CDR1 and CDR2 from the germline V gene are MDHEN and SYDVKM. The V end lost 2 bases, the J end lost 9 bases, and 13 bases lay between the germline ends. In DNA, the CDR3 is TGTGCCAGCAGTTTAGTGGGCAGAATAAAAGCTTTCTTT. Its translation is CASSLVGRIKAFF.

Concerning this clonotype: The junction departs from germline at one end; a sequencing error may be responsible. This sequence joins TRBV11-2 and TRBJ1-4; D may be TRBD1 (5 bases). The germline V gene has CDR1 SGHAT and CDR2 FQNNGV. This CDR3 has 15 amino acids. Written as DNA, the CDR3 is TGCGCCAGCAGCAAGCCCGGGACGGTCGGGGAAAAACTGTTTTTT. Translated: CASSKPGTVGEKLFF.

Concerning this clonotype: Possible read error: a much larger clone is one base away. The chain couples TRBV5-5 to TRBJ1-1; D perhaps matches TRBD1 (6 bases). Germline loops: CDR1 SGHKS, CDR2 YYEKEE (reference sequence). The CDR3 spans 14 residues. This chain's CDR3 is CAGSLLQGRTEAFF. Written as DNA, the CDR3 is TGTGCCGGCAGCCTGCTACAGGGACGCACTGAAGCTTTCTTT.

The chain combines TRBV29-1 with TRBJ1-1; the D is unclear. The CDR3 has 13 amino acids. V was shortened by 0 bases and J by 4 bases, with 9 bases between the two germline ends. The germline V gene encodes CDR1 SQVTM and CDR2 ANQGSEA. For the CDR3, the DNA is TGCAGCGTTGAAGACTCGTTGAGCACTGAAGCTTTCTTT. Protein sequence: CSVEDSLSTEAFF.

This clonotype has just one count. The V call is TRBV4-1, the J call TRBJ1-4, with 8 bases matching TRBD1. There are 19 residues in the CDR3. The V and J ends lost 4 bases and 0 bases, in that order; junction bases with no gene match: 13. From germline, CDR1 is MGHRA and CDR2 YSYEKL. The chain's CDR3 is CASSRSGQEIRATNEKLFF. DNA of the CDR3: TGCGCCAGCAGCCGGTCGGGACAGGAGATTCGTGCAACTAATGAAAAACTGTTTTTT.

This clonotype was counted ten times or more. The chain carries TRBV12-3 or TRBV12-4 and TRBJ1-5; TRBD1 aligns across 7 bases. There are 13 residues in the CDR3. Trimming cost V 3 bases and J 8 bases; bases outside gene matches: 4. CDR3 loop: CASSLRQGEPQHF. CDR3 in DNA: TGTGCCAGCAGTTTGAGACAGGGAGAGCCCCAGCATTTT.

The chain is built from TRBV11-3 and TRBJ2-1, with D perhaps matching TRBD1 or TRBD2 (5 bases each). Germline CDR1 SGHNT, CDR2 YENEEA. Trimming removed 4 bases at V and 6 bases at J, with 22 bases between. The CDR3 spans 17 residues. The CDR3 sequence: CASSSTRSRDRLNEQFF. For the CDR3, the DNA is TGTGCCAGCAGCTCGACCAGGTCCCGGGACCGTCTCAATGAGCAGTTCTTC. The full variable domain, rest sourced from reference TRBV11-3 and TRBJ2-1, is EAGVVQSPRYKIIEKKQPVAFWCNPISGHNTLYWYLQNLGQGPELLIRYENEEAVDDSQLPKDRFSAERLKGVDSTLKIQPAELGDSAVYLCASSSTRSRDRLNEQFFGPGTRLTVL.

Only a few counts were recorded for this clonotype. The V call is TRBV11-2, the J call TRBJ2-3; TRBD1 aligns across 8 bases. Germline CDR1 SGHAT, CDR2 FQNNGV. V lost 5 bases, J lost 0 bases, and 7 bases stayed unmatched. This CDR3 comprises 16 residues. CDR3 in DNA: TGTGCCAGCAGCGAGACAGGGGTGATTAGCACAGATACGCAGTATTTT. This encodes CASSETGVISTDTQYF.

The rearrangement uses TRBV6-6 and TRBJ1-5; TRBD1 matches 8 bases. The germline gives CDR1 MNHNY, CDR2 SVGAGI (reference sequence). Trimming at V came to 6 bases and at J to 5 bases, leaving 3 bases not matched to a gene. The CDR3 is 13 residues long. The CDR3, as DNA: TGTGCCAGCAGCCAGGGGGCTTATCAGCCCCAGCATTTT. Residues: CASSQGAYQPQHF.

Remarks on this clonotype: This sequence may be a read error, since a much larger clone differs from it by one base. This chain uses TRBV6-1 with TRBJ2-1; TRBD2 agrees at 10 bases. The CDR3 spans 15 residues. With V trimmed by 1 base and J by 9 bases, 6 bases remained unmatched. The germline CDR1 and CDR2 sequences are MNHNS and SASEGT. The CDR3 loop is CASSEEASGRSEQFF. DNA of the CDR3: TGTGCCAGCAGTGAAGAAGCTAGCGGGAGAAGTGAGCAGTTCTTC.

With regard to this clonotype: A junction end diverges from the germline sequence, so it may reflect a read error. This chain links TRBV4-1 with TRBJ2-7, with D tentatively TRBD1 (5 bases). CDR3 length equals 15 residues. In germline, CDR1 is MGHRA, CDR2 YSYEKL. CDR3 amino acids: CTSSQASRVDFEQYF. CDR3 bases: TGCACCAGCAGCCAAGCGTCCAGGGTCGACTTCGAGCAGTACTTC.

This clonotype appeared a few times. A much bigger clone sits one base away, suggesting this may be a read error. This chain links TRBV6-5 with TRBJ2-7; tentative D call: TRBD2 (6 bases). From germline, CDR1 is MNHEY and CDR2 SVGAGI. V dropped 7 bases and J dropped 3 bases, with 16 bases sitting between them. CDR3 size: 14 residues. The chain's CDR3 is CASKPVLAYYEQYF. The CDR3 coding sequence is TGTGCCAGCAAACCGGTACTAGCCTACTACGAGCAGTACTTC.

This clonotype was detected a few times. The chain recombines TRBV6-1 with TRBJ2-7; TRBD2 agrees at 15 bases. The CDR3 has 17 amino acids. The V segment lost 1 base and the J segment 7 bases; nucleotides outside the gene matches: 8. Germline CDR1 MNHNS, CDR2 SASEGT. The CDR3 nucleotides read TGTGCCAGCAGTGAAGGAGTCAGGACTAGCGGGAGGGGTGAGCAGTACTTC. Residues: CASSEGVRTSGRGEQYF.

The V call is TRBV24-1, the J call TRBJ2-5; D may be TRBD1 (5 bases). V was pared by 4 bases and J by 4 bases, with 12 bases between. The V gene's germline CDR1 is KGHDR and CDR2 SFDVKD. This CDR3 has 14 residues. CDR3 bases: TGTGCCACCAGTGAGTTGACAGAGCCAGAGACCCAGTACTTC. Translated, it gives CATSELTEPETQYF.

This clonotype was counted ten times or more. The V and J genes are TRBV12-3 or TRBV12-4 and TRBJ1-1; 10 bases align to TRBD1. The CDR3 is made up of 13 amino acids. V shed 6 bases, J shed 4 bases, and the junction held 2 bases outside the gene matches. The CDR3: CASRGTGVTEAFF. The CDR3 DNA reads TGTGCCAGCAGGGGGACAGGGGTCACTGAAGCTTTCTTT.

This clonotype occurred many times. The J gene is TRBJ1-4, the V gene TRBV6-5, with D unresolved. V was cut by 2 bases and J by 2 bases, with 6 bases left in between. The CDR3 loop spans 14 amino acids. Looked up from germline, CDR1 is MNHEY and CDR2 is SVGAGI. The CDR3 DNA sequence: TGTGCCAGCAGTTACGGGTCTACTAATGAAAAACTGTTTTTT. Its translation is CASSYGSTNEKLFF.

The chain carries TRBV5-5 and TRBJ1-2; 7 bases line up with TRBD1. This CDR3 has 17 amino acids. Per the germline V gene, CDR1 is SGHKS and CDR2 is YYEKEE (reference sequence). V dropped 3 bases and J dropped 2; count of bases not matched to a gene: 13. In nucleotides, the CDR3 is TGTGCCAGCAGCTCACCGGGACAGCGATCACCCAACTATGGCTACACCTTC. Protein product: CASSSPGQRSPNYGYTF.

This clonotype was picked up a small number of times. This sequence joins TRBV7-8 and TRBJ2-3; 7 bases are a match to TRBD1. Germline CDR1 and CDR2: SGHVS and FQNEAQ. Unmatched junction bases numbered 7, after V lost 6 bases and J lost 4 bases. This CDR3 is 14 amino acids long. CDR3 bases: TGTGCCAGCAGTCTTAGGACAGGCCCAGATACGCAGTATTTT. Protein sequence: CASSLRTGPDTQYF.

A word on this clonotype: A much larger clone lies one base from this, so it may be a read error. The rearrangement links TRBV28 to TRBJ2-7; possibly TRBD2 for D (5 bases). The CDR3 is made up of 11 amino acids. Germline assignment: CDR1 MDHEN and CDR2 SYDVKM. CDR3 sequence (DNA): TGTGTCAGCAACGGGGATTACGAGCAGTACTTC. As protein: CVSNGDYEQYF.

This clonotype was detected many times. CDR3 in DNA: TGTGCCAGCAGTCAGCGGGGGGTAGCGGGCCGGGGTGAGCAGTTCTTC. Its protein product is CASSQRGVAGRGEQFF. The rearrangement links TRBV12-3 or TRBV12-4 to TRBJ2-1; 9 bases line up with TRBD2. CDR3 length: 16 residues. J gave up 9 bases and V 5 bases, and 14 bases lay outside the gene matches.

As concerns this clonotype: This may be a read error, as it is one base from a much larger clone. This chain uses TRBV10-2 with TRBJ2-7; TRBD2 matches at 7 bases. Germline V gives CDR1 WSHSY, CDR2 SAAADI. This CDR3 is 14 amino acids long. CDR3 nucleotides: TGCGCCAGCAGAGAGTGGGGGGGCTCCTACGAGCAGTACTTC. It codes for CASREWGGSYEQYF.

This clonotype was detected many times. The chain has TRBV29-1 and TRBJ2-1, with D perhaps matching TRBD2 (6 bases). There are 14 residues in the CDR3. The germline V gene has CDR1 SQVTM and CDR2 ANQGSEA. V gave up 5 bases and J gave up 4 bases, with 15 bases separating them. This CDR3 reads CSVNPGTQYNEQFF. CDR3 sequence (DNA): TGCAGCGTTAACCCCGGGACTCAATACAATGAGCAGTTCTTC.

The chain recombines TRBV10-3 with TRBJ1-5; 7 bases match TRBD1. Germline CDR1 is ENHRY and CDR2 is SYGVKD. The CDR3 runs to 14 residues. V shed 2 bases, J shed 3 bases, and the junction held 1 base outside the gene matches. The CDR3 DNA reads TGTGCCATCAGTGAGGGACAGGTCAATCAGCCCCAGCATTTT. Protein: CAISEGQVNQPQHF.

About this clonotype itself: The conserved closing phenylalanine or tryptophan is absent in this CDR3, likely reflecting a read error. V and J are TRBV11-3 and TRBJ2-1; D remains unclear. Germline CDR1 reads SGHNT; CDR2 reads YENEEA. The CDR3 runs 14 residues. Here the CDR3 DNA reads TGTGTCAGCAGCTTAGGGTCAGCCTACAATCAGCAGTTCTCC. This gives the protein CVSSLGSAYNQQFS.